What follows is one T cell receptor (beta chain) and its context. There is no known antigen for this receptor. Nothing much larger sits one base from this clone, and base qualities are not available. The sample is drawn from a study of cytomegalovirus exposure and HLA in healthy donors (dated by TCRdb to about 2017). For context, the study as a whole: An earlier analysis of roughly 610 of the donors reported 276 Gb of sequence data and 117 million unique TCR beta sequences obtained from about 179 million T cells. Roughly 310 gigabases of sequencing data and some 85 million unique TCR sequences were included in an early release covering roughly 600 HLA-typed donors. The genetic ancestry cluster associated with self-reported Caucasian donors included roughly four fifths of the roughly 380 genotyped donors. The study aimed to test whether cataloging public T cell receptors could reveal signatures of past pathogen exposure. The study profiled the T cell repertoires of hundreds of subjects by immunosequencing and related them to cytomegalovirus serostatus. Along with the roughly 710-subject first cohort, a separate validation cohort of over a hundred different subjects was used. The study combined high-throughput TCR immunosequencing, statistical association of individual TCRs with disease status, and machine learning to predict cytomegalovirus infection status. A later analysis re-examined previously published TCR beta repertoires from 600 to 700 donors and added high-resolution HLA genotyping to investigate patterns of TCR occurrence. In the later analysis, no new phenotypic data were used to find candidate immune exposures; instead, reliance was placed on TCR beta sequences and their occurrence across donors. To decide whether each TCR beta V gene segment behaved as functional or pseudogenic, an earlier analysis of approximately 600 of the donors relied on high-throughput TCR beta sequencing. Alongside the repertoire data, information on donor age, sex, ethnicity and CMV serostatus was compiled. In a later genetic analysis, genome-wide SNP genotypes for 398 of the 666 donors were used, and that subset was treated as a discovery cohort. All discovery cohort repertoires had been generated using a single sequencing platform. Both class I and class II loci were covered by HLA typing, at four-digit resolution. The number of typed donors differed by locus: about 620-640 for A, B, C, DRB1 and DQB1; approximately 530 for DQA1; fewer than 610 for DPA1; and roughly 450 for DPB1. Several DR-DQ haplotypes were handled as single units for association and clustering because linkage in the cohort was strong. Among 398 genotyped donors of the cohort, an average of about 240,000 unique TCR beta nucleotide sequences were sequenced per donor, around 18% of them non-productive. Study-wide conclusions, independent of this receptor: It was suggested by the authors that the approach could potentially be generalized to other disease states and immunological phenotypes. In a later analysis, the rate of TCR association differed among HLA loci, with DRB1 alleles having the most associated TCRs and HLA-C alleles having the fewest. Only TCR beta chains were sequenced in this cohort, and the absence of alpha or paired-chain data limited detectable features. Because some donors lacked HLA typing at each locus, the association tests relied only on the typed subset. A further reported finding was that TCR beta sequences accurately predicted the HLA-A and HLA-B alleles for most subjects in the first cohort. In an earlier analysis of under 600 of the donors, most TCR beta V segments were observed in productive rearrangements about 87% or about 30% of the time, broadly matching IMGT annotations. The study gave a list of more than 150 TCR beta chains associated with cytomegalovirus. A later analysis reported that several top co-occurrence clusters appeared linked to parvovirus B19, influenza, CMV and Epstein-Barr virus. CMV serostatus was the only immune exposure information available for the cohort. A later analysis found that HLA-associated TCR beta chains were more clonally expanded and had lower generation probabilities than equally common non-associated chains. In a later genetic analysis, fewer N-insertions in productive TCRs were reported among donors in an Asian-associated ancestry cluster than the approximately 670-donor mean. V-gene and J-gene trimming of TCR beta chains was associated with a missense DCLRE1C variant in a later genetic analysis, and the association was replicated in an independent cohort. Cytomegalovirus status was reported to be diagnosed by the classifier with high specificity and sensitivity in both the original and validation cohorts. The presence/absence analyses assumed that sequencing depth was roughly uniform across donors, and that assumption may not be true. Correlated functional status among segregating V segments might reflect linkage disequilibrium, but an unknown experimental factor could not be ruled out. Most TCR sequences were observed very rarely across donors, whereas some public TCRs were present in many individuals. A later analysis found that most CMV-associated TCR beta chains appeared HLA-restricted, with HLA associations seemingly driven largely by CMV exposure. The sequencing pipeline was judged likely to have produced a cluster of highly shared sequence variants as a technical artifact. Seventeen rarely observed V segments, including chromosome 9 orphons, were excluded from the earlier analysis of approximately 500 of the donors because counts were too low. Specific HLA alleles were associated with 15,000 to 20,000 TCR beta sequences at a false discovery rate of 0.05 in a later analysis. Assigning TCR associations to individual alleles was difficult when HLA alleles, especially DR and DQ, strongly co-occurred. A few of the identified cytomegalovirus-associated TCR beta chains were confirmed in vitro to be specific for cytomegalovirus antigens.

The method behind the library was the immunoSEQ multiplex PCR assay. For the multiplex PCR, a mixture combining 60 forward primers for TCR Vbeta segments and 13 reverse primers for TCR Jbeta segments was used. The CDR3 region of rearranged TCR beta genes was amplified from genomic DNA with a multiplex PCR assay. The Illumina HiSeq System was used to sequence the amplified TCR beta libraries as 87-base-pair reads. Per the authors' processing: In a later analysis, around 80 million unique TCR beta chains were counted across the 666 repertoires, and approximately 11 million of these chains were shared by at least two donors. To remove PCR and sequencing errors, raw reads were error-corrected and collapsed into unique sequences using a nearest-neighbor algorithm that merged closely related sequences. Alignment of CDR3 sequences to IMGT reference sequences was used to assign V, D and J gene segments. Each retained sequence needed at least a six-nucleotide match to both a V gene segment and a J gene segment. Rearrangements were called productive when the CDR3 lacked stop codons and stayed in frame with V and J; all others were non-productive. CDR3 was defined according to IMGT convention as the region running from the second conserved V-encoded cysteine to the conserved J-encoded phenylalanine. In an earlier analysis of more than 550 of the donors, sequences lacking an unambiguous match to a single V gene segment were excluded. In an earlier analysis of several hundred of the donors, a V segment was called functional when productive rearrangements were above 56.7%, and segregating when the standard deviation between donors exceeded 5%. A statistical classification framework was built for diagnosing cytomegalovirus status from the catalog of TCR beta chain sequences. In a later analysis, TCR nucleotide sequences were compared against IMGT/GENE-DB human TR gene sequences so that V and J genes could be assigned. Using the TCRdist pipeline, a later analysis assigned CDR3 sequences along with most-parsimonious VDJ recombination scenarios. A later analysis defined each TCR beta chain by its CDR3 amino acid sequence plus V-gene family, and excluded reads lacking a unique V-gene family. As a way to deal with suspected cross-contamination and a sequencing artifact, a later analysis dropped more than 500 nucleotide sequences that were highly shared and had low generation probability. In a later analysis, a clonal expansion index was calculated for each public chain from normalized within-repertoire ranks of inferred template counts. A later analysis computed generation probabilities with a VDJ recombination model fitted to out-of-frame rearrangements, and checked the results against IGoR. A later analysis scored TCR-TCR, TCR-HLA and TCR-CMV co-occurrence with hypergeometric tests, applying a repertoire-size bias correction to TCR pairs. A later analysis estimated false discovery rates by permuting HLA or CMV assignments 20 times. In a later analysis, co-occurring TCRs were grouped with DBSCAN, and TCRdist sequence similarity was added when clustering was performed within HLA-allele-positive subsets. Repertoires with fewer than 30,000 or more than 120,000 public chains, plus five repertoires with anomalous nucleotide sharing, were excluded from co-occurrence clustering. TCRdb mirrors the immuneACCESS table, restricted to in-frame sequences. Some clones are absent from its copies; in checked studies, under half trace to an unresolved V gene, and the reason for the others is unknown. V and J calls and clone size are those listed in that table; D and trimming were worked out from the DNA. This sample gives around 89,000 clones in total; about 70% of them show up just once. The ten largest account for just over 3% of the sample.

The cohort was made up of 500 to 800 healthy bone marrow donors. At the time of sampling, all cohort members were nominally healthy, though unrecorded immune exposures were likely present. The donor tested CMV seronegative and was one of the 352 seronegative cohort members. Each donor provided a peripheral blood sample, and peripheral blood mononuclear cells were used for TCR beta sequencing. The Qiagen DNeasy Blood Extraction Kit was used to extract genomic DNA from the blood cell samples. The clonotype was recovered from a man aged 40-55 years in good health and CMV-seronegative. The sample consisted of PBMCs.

In nucleotides, the sequence is TGTGCCAGCAGCGAAAGCGGGGGTGTCGATGAGCAGTTCTTC. It encodes CASSESGGVDEQFF. The receptor chain draws on TRBV9 and TRBJ2-1; TRBD2 aligns with 8 central bases. Ends trimmed: V by 3 bases, J by 8 bases; bases unmatched to a gene: 7. CDR1 and CDR2, per the germline V gene, are SGDLS and YYNGEE. The CDR3 measures 14 amino acids from cysteine to phenylalanine. Only CDR3 DNA is held: 42 bases, read in frame from base 1. Supplemented by the reference TRBV9 and TRBJ2-1 proteins around the CDR3, the complete variable domain is DSGVTQTPKHLITATGQRVTLRCSPRSGDLSVYWYQQSLDQGLQFLIQYYNGEERAKGNILERFSAQQFPDLHSELNLSSLELGDSALYFCASSESGGVDEQFFGPGTRLTVL.